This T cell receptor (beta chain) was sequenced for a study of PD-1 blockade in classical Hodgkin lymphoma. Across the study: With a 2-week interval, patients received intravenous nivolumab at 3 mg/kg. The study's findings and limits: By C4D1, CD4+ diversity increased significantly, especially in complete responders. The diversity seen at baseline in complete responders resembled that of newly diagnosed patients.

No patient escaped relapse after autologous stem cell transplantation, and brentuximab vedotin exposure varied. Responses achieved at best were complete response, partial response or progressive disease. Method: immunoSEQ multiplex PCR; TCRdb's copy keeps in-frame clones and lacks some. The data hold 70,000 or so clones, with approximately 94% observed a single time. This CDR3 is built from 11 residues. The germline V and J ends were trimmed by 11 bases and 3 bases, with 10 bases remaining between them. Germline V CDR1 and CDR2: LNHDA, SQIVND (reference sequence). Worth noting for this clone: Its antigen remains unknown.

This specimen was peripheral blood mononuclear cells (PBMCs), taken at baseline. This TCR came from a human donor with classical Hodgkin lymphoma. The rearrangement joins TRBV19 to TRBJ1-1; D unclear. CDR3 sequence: CALFGDTEAFF. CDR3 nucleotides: TGTGCCCTTTTTGGAGACACTGAAGCTTTCTTT.